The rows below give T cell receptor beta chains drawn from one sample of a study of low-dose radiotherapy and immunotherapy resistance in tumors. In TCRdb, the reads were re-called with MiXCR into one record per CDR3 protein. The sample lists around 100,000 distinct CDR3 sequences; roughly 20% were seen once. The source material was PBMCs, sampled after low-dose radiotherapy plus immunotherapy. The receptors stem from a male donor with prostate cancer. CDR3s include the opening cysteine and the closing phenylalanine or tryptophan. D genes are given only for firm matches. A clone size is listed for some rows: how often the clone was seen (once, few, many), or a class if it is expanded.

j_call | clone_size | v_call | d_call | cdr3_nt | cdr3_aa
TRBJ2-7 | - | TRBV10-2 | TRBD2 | TGCGCCAGCAGTGAGTCGGGACTAGCGGGGTTACACGAGCAGTACTTC | CASSESGLAGLHEQYF
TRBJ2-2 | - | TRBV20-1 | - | TGCAGTGCTAGAGAGTCTGTTACCGGGGAGCTGTTTTTT | CSARESVTGELFF
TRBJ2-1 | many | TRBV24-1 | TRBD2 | TGTGCCACCAGTGATTCCCGGGGGACTAGCGGACGATACTCCTACAATGAGCAGTTCTTC | CATSDSRGTSGRYSYNEQFF
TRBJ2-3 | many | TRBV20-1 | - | TGCAGCTGGGGGGTTATGGGCACAGATACGCAGTATTTT | CSWGVMGTDTQYF
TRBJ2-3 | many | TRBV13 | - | TGTGCCAGCAGCGCAGACAGAACCACAGATACGCAGTATTTT | CASSADRTTDTQYF
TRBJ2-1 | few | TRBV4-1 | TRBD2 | TGCGCCAGCAGCCCGGGACTAGCGGGGGGCCTGGCGAATGAGCAGTTCTTC | CASSPGLAGGLANEQFF
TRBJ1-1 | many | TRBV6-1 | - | TGTGCCAGCAGGGAGGGGCCGAACACTGAAGCTTTCTTT | CASREGPNTEAFF
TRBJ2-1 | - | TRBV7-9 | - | TGTGCCAGCAGCTTATCAGGGCATGAGCAGTTCTTC | CASSLSGHEQFF
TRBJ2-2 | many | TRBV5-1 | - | TGCGCCAGCAGTACACAGGGGAACACCGGGGAGCTGTTTTTT | CASSTQGNTGELFF
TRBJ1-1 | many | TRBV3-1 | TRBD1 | TGTGCCAGCAGCCAACCCTGGGACAGGTCTGAAGCTTTCTTT | CASSQPWDRSEAFF
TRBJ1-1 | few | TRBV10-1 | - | TGCGCCAGCAGTGAGTCGAGTGGGGTGACTGAAGCTTTCTTT | CASSESSGVTEAFF
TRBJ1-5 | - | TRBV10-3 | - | TGTGCCATCAGTGACAGTCAGGGAGGTCAGCCCCAGCATTTT | CAISDSQGGQPQHF
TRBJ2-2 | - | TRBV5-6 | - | TGTGCCAGCAGCTCCTGGACGGTCGCGAACACCGGGGAGCTGTTTTTT | CASSSWTVANTGELFF
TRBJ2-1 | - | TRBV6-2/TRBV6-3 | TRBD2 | TGTGCCAGCAGTGTAGAGGGACTAGCGGGAGATGAGCAGTTCTTC | CASSVEGLAGDEQFF
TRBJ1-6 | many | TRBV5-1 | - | TGCGCCAGCAGCTTGGACGGAAGCTCCTATAATTCACCCCTCCACTTT | CASSLDGSSYNSPLHF
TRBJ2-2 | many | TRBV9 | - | TGTGCCAGCAGCTCCCCCTCACCCAAGACCGGGGAGCTGTTTTTT | CASSSPSPKTGELFF
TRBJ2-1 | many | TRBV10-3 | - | TGTGCCATCAGTGAAAGTGGGGGGAGTGAGCAGTTCTTC | CAISESGGSEQFF
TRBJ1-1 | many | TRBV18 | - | TGTGCCAGCTCTTCAAGAGGGTCCCCTGAAGCTTTCTTT | CASSSRGSPEAFF
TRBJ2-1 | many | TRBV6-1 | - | TGTGCCAGCGGGCGTAGTGTCAATGAGCAGTTCTTC | CASGRSVNEQFF
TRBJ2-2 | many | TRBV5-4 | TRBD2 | TGTGCCAGCTCCCAAAGGGCTAGCGGAGGAACCGGGGAGCTGTTTTTT | CASSQRASGGTGELFF
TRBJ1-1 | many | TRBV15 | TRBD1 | TGTGCCACCACCCGGGACAGGGGGCGAGACACTGAAGCTTTCTTT | CATTRDRGRDTEAFF
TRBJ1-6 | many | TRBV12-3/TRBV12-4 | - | TGTGCCAGCAGTTTAACCCCCGGGGCCTACACTTCACCCCTCCACTTT | CASSLTPGAYTSPLHF
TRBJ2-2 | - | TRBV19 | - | TGTGCCAGTAACCCTACAGGGTCCTCCGGGGAGCTGTTTTTT | CASNPTGSSGELFF
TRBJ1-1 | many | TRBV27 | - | TGTGCCAGCAGTTTATCGATCCTTTCGATGAACACTGAAGCTTTCTTT | CASSLSILSMNTEAFF
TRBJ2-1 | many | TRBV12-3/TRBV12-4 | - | TGTGCCAGCAGTTTTGGGCTCGGCAATGAGCAGTTCTTC | CASSFGLGNEQFF
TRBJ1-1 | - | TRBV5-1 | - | TGCGCCAGCAGTCTTACCGTCGACACTGAAGCTTTCTTT | CASSLTVDTEAFF
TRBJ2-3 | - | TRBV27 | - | TGTGCCAGCAGTTATACTAGCCTTAGCACAGATACGCAGTATTTT | CASSYTSLSTDTQYF
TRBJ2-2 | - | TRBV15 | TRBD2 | TGTGCCACCAGCCCCCTACCTCGGGGGGCCGGGGAGCTGTTTTTT | CATSPLPRGAGELFF
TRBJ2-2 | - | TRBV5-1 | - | TGCGCCAGCAGCTTGGCCAGGCAGAACACCGGGGAGCTGTTTTTT | CASSLARQNTGELFF
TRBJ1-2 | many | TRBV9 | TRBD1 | TGTGCCAGCAGGATGACAGGGGGAAACTATGGCTACACCTTC | CASRMTGGNYGYTF
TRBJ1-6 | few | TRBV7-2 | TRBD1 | TGTGCCAGCAACTTAGTGGGAGGGGGCAGGTCACCCCTCCACTTT | CASNLVGGGRSPLHF
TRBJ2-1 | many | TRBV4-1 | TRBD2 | TGCGCCAGCAGCCAAGAAAGACTAGCGGGGGCCTACAATGAGCAGTTCTTC | CASSQERLAGAYNEQFF
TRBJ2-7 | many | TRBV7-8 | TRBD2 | TGTGCCAGCAGCACAAGGACTAGCGGGAGCTCCTACGAGCAGTACTTC | CASSTRTSGSSYEQYF
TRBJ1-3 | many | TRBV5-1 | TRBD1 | TGCGCCAGCAGCTTTACAGGGGGCTCTGGAAACACCATATATTTT | CASSFTGGSGNTIYF
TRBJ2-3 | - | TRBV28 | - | TGTGCCAGCAGTTTATCCCTCCTAGGACGGGGCACAGATACGCAGTATTTT | CASSLSLLGRGTDTQYF
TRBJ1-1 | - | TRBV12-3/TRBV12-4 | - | TGTGCCAGCAGTTCGGGCGGGGGGGCTGGCACTGAAGCTTTCTTT | CASSSGGGAGTEAFF
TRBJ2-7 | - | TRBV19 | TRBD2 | TGTGCCAGTAGTATAGCAGGGACTAGCACAGCCGAGCAGTACTTC | CASSIAGTSTAEQYF
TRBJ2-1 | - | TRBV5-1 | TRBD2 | TGCGCCAGCAGCTGGATGGACCCTAGCGGGAGTGGGGGCAATGAGCAGTTCTTC | CASSWMDPSGSGGNEQFF
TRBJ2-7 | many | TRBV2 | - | TGTGCCAGCAGTGAATCTGGTACCTACGAGCAGTACTTC | CASSESGTYEQYF
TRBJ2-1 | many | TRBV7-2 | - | TGTGCCAGCAGCTTCCCGGTCCAGTTAAATGAGCAGTTCTTC | CASSFPVQLNEQFF
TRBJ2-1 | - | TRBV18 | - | TGTGCCAGCTCATCGGGCTCGAGTGGCTCCTACAATGAGCAGTTCTTC | CASSSGSSGSYNEQFF
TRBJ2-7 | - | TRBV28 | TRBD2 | TGTGCCAGCAGCCCTAGCGGGGGTAGGAACGAGCAGTACTTC | CASSPSGGRNEQYF
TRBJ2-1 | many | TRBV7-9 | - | TGTGCCAGCAGCTTATCCTCCGGGACCTTAAAGTTCTTC | CASSLSSGTLKFF
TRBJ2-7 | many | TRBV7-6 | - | TGTGCCAGCAGCTTGGTGGGATTTGGCGAGCAGTACTTC | CASSLVGFGEQYF
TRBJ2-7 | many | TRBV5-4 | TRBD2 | TGTGCCAGCAGCGCGGGGACTAGCGGACGCTCCTACGAGCAGTACTTC | CASSAGTSGRSYEQYF
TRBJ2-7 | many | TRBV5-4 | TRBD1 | TGTGCCAGCAGCTTCGCAGGGGGCGCTTTTTACGAGCAGTACTTC | CASSFAGGAFYEQYF
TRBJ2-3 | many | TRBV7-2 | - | TGTGCCAGCGCGGGGGCGGGGGATACTAGCACAGATACGCAGTATTTT | CASAGAGDTSTDTQYF
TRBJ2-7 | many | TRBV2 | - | TGTGCCAGCAGTGAAATAGCGGACAGCTACGAGCAGTACTTC | CASSEIADSYEQYF
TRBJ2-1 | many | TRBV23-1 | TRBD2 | TGCGCCAGCAGTCTCTCCCCCGGGACTAGATTTGGTGAGCAGTTCTTC | CASSLSPGTRFGEQFF
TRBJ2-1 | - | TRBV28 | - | TGTGCCAGCAGTTTAGTGAGCAGTGAGCAGTTCTTC | CASSLVSSEQFF
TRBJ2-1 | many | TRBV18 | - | TGTGCCAGCTCACCTTTCGACCGTCACTCCTACAATGAGCAGTTCTTC | CASSPFDRHSYNEQFF
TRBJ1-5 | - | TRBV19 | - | TGTGCCAGTAGTACTTCGCCCGGTCAGCCCCATCATTTT | CASSTSPGQPHHF
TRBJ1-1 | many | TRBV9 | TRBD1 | TGTGCCAGCAGCGCCGGGACAGGGCTTGACACTGAAGCTTTCTTT | CASSAGTGLDTEAFF
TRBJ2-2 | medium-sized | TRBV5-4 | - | TGTGCCAGCAGCTCCTCCTCCAAGCTTACCGGGGAGCTGTTTTTT | CASSSSSKLTGELFF
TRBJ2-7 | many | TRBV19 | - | TGTGCCAGTAGTGTTGACAGGGAGGGCGAGCAGTACTTC | CASSVDREGEQYF
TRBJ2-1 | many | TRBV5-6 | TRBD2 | TGTGCCAGCAGCTGGATAAGCGGGGGGGCCGGCGAGCAGTTCTTC | CASSWISGGAGEQFF
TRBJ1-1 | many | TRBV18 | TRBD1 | TGTGCCAGCACTCCGGGACAGATGAACACTGAAGCTTTCTTT | CASTPGQMNTEAFF
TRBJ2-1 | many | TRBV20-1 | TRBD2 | TGCAGTGCTAGTGGACTAGCGGAAAATGAGCAGTTCTTC | CSASGLAENEQFF
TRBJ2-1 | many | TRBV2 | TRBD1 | TGTGCCAGCAAAGGAGGGACAGGGGGCGGTGAGCAGTTCTTC | CASKGGTGGGEQFF